This entry concerns a single T cell receptor beta chain. Its target antigen remains unknown. Base-call qualities are not available, and no considerably larger clone is one nucleotide away. TCRbeta CDR3 regions were amplified from genomic DNA using the immunoSEQ Assay, a bias-controlled multiplex PCR. Processing in the source paper ran as follows. Nucleated cell counts per sample were estimated from amplification of reference gene primers within the assay. To quantify the absolute abundance of each unique TCRbeta CDR3 rearrangement, sequence reads were collapsed and filtered. For each sample, productive Simpson clonality was calculated by taking the square root of Simpson's diversity index across productive rearrangements. TCRdb limited this immuneACCESS table to in-frame rearrangements with V and J called. A share of clones is missing; checked studies link under half to unresolved V genes, and the rest is unexplained. V, J and clone size are those of that table, while D and trimming were read from the DNA. Recorded for this sample are fewer than 300,000 clones; roughly nine tenths of them occurred a single time. The leading ten clones occupy 2.2% of the sample.

One collaborating source in Seattle enrolled patients during active infection and followed them longitudinally through the course of disease. Each collaborating institution followed its own protocols to collect whole blood in K2EDTA tubes. For TCRbeta analysis, collaborators shipped samples as frozen whole blood, isolated PBMCs, or DNA extracted from either of those sample types. The source of the sample is a study of blood T cell repertoires in COVID-19 (dated by TCRdb to 2018 to 2020). For context, the study as a whole: Samples covering the acute and convalescent phases of COVID-19 were provided by collaborators in the United States, Italy and Spain. The prospective study material was composed of cDNA or gDNA derived from T cells, B-cell-depleted T cells, or PBMCs. Subjects who had been exposed to COVID-19, were actively infected with it, or had recovered from it provided the deeply sampled blood TCRbeta repertoires that made up the dataset. The repertoires were released in a freely available public database meant as a resource for research on the immune response to SARS-CoV-2. The samples were drawn from two sources: the first 160 participants of the ongoing ImmuneRACE study, and over 950 subjects contributed by 6 global collaborators. The sample metadata nearly always contained a de-identified subject ID, COVID-19 status, age in years and sex. Where available, HLA class I and class II types were obtained from metadata supplied by the sample provider rather than from assay-based typing.

CDR1 and CDR2 were assigned from the germline V gene as SQVTM and ANQGSEA. Taken from cysteine to phenylalanine, the CDR3 has 20 residues. The entry retains the CDR3 DNA only, 60 bases that are in frame from base 1. V ends up 3 bases short and J 2 bases short, with an unmatched junction base count of 21. Results the study describes overall, beyond this receptor: How much clinical and demographic metadata was included differed by source and by participant, and the metadata was provided uncurated.

The sequence was collected from a woman in her twenties or thirties with COVID-19, enrolled during active disease. Sequencing was performed on peripheral blood. The chain couples TRBV29-1 to TRBJ2-2, and TRBD1 aligns with 7 junction nucleotides. The CDR3 amino acid sequence is: CSVDFPTGSRTTKNTGELFF. The DNA is as follows: TGCAGCGTTGACTTCCCGACAGGGTCTCGGACGACAAAAAACACCGGGGAGCTGTTTTTT.